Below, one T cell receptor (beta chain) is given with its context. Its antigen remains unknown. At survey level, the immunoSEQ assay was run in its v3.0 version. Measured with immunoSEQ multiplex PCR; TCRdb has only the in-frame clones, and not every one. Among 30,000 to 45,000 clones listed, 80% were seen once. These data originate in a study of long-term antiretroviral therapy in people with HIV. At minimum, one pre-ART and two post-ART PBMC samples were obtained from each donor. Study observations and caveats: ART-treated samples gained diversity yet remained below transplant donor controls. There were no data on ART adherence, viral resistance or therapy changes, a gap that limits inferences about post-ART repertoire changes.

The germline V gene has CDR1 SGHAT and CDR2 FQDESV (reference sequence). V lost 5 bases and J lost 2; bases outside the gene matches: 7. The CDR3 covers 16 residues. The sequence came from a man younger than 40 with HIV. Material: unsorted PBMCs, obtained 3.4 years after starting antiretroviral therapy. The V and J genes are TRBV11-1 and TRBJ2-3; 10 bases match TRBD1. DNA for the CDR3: TGTGCCAGCAGCAAAACGACAGGGGGCCCCACAGATACGCAGTATTTT. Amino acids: CASSKTTGGPTDTQYF.